The entry below describes one TCR beta chain. Antigen specificity is unknown. Germline V lookup: CDR1 SGHKS, CDR2 YYEKEE (reference sequence). V lost 5 bases and J lost 1, with 30 bases in between. This CDR3 spans 20 amino acids. In the sorted-subset replicate PCRs, 150 to 200 ng DNA, 25,000 to 30,000 T cell genomes, was used. The assay was immunoSEQ multiplex PCR, and TCRdb's table has in-frame clones only and misses some. The sample has over a million clones; 75% to 80% are singletons. This sample was included in a study of shared clonotypes between healthy human individuals. Findings and limits, study-wide: A generally larger estimated richness was seen in naive subsets than in memory subsets. Lower generation probabilities were found for non-shared clonotypes than for those shared by all four donors. Naive CD4 clonotype sharing across several donors was around 5.5%.

J is TRBJ2-5 and V is TRBV5-5; D possibly corresponds to TRBD1 (7 bases). The origin of this receptor is a man aged 18 to 29 in good health. Some clones in this sample may be carry-over from other donors' samples. The specimen was memory CD4+ T cells from PBMCs. Subset reported: CD45RA-negative fraction. The CDR3 loop reads CASSFKLSTRQGGLQETQYF. The CDR3 DNA reads TGTGCCAGCAGTTTTAAATTGAGCACTCGACAGGGAGGCCTCCAAGAGACCCAGTACTTC.